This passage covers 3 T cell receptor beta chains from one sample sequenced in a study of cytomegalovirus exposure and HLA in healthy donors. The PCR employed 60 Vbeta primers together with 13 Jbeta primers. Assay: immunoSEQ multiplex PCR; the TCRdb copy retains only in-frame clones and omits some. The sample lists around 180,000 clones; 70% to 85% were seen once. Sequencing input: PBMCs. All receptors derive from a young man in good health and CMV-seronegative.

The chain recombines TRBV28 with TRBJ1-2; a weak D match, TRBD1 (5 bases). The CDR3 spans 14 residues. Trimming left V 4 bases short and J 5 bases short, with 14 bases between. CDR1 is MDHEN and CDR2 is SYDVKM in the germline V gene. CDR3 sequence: CASSSPTDEYGYTF. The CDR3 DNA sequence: TGTGCCAGCAGTTCCCCGACAGATGAATATGGCTACACCTTC.

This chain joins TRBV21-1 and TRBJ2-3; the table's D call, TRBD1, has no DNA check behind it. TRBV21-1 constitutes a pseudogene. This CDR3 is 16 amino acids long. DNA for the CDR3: TGTGCCACCCCGCCTCCAGAGACAGGGTCGGCAGATACGCAGTATTTT. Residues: CATPPPETGSADTQYF.

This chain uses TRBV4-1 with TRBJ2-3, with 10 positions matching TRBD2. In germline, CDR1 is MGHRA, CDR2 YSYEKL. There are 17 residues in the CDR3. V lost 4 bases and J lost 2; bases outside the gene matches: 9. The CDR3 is CASSPGLAEILTDTQYF. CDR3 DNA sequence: TGCGCCAGCAGCCCCGGACTAGCGGAGATTCTCACAGATACGCAGTATTTT.